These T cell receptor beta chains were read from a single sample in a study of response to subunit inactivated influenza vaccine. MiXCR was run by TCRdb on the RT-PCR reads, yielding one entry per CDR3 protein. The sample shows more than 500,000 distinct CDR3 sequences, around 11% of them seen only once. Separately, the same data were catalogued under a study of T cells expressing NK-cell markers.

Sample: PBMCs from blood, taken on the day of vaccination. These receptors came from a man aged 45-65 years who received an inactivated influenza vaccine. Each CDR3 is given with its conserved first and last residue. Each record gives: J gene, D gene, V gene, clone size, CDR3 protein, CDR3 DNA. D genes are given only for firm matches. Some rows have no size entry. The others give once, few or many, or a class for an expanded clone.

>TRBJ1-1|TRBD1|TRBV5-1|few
CASSLETGGAAEAFF
TGCGCCAGCAGCTTGGAGACAGGGGGCGCCGCTGAAGCTTTCTTT
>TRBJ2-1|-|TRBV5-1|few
CASSLAATSSYNEQFF
TGCGCCAGCAGCTTGGCTGCGACAAGCTCCTACAATGAGCAGTTCTTC
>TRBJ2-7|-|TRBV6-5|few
CASSSQPPYEQYF
TGTGCCAGCAGTTCTCAGCCCCCCTACGAGCAGTACTTC
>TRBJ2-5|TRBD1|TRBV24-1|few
CATSDPTGTATSQETQYF
TGTGCCACCAGTGATCCTACCGGGACAGCAACGTCCCAAGAGACCCAGTACTTC
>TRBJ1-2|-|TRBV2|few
CASSERSGVRDGYTF
TGTGCCAGCAGTGAGCGGTCAGGGGTCCGAGATGGCTACACCTTC
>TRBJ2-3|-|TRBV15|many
CATSRERRVATDTQYF
TGTGCCACCAGCAGAGAGAGGCGAGTAGCGACAGATACGCAGTATTTT
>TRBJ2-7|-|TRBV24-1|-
CATSEGASYEQYF
TGTGCCACCAGTGAGGGAGCCTCCTACGAGCAGTACTTC
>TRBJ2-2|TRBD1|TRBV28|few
CAILGTGRGVTGELFF
TGTGCCATCCTGGGGACAGGTCGAGGGGTCACCGGGGAGCTGTTTTTT
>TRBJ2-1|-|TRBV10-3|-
CAISEELNYNEQFF
TGTGCCATCAGTGAGGAACTAAACTACAATGAGCAGTTCTTC
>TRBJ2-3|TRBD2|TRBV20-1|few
CSAEIAGGSTDTQYF
TGCAGTGCTGAAATAGCGGGAGGCAGCACAGATACGCAGTATTTT
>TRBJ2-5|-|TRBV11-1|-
CASSLVGSAGSPQETQYF
TGTGCCAGCAGCTTAGTCGGTAGCGCGGGGAGCCCCCAAGAGACCCAGTACTTC
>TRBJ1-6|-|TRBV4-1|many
CASSQADSPLHF
TGCGCCAGCAGCCAAGCTGATTCACCCCTCCACTTT
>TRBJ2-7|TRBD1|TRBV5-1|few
CASSFGDRETYEQYF
TGCGCCAGCAGCTTTGGGGACAGGGAAACTTACGAGCAGTACTTC
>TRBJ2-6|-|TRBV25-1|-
CASSQTRVSPSPGANVLTF
TGTGCCAGCAGTCAAACCAGGGTTAGCCCCAGTCCTGGGGCCAACGTCCTGACTTTC
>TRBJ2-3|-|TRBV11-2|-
CASGPSGTDTQYF
TGTGCCAGCGGCCCTAGCGGCACAGATACGCAGTATTTT
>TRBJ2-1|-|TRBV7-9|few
CASTPDKFYNEQFF
TGTGCCAGCACCCCAGATAAATTCTACAATGAGCAGTTCTTC
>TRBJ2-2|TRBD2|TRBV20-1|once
CSARGREALYTGELFF
TGCAGTGCTAGGGGGCGGGAGGCGCTTTATACCGGGGAGCTGTTTTTT
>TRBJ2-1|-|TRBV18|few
CASSVTGTGNEQFF
TGTGCCAGCTCAGTGACAGGTACGGGGAATGAGCAGTTCTTC
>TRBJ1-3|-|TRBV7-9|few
CASSPRSGSGNTIYF
TGTGCCAGCAGCCCCCGATCAGGATCTGGAAACACCATATATTTT
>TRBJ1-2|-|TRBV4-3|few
CASSQDMQQYGYTF
TGCGCCAGCAGCCAAGATATGCAGCAGTATGGCTACACCTTC
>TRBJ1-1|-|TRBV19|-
CASSATGGLRNTEAFF
TGTGCCAGTAGTGCAACGGGGGGGCTCAGGAACACTGAAGCTTTCTTT
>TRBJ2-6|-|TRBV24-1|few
CATSDQTGASSGANVLTF
TGTGCCACCAGTGACCAGACAGGCGCCTCCTCTGGGGCCAACGTCCTGACTTTC
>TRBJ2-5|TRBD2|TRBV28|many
CASSRGELAGGPEQETQYF
TGTGCCAGCAGTCGGGGGGAACTAGCGGGAGGGCCGGAGCAAGAGACCCAGTACTTC
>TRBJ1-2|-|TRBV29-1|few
CSVEVSGQYGYTF
TGCAGCGTTGAAGTATCCGGGCAGTATGGCTACACCTTC